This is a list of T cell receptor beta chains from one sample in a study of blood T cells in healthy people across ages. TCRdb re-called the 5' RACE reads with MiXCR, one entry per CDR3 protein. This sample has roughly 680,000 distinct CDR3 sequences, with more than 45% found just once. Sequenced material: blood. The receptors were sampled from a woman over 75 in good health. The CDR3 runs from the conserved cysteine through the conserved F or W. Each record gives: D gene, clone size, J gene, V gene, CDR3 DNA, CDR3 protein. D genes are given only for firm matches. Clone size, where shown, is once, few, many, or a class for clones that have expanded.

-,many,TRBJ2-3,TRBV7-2,TGTGCCAGCAGCAAACAGAGGGGGTCTAGCACAGATACGCAGTATTTT,CASSKQRGSSTDTQYF
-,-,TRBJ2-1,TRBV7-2,TGTGCCAGCAGCTCTTGGGGGGGGCATAATGATGAGCAGTTCTTC,CASSSWGGHNDEQFF
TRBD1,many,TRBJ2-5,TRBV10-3,TGTGCCATCAGTGAGTCGCGGGGACAGGGAGAAGAGACCCAGTACTTC,CAISESRGQGEETQYF
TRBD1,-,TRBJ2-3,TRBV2,TGTGCCAGCAGTGAGAGACAGGGGTTGTCAGATACGCAGTATTTT,CASSERQGLSDTQYF
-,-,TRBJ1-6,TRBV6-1,TGTGCCAGCAGTGAAGCGGGGCAGGGTATTCCACCCCTCCACTTT,CASSEAGQGIPPLHF
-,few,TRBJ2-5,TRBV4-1,TGCGCCAGCAGCCAAACCCGAAGGAGTCCCTTGGAGGACAATGAGCAGTACTTC,CASSQTRRSPLEDNEQYF
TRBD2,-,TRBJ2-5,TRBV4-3,TGCGCCAGCAGCCCCCCCAGAGGACTAGCGGGAGTTGAGCAGTACTTC,CASSPPRGLAGVEQYF
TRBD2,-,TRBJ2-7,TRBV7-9,TGTGCCAGCAGCCCCGAGCTAGCGGGAGTTGGTGAGCAGTACTTC,CASSPELAGVGEQYF
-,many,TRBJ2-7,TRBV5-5,TGTGCCAGCAGCTTAGGGACTCGAGGGCTCGAGCAGTACTTC,CASSLGTRGLEQYF
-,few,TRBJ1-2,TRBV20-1,TGCAGTGCTGCTGTCAGGGACGCCCAGAACTATGGCTACACCTTC,CSAAVRDAQNYGYTF
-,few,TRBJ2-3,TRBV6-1,TGTGCCAGCAGTGATGGGCAGACCACAGATACGCAGTATTTT,CASSDGQTTDTQYF